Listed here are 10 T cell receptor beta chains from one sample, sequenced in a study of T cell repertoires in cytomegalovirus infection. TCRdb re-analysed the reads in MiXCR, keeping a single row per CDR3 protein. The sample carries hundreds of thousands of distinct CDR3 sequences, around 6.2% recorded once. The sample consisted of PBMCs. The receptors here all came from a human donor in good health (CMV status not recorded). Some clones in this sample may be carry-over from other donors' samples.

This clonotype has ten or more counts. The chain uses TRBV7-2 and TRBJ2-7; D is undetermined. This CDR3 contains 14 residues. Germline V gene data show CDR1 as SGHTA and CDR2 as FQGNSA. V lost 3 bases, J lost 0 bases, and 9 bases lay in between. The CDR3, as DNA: TGTGCCAGCAGCTTCAGGATAAGCTCCTACGAGCAGTACTTC. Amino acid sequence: CASSFRISSYEQYF.

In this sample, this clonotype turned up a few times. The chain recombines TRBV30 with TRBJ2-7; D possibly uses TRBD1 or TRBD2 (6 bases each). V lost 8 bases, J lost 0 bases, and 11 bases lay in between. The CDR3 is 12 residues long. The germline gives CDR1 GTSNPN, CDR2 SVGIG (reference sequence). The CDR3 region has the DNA TGTGCCAGGGGGGACGGCTCCTACGAGCAGTACTTC. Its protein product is CARGDGSYEQYF. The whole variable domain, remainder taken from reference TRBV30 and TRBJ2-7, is SQTIHQWPATLVQPVGSPLSLECTVEGTSNPNLYWYRQAAGRGLQLLFYSVGIGQISSEVPQNLSASRPQDRQFILSSKKLLLSDSGFYLCARGDGSYEQYFGPGTRLTVT.

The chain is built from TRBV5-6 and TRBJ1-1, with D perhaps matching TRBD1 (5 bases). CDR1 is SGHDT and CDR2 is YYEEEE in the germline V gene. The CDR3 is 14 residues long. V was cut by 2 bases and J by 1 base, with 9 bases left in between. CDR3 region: CASSFAGRNTEAFF. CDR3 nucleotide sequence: TGTGCCAGCAGCTTCGCAGGGAGGAACACTGAAGCTTTCTTT.

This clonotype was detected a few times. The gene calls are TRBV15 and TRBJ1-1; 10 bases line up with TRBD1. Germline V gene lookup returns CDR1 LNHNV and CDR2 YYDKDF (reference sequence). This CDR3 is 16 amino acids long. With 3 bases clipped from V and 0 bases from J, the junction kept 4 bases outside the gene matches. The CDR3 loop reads CATSRPGQGLNTEAFF. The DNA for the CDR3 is TGTGCCACCAGCAGGCCGGGACAGGGGCTGAACACTGAAGCTTTCTTT.

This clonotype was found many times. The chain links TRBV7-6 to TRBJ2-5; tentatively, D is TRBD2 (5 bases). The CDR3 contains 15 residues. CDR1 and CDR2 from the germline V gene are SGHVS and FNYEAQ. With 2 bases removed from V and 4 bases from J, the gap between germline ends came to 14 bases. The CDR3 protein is CASSLTERRIETQYF. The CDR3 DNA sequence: TGTGCCAGCAGCTTAACCGAGCGGAGGATAGAGACCCAGTACTTC.

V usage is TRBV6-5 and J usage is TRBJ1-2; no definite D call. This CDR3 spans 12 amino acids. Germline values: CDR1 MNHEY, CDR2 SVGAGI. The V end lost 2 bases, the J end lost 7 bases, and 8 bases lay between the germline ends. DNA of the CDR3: TGTGCCAGCAGTTACGTCGGAGGTGGCTACACCTTC. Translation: CASSYVGGGYTF.

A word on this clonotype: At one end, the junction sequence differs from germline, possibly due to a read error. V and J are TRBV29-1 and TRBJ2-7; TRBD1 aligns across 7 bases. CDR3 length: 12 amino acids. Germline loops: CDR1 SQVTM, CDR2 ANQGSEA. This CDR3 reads CSVGDSLYGQYF. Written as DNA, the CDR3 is TGCAGCGTGGGGGACAGTCTCTACGGGCAGTACTTC.

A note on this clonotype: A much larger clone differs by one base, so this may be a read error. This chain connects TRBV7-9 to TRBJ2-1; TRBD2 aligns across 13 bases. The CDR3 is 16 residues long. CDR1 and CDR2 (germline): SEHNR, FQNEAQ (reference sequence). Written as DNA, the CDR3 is TGTGCCGGCAGCCCCCTGACTAGCGGGGGGAAAAATGAGCAGTTCTTC. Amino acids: CAGSPLTSGGKNEQFF.

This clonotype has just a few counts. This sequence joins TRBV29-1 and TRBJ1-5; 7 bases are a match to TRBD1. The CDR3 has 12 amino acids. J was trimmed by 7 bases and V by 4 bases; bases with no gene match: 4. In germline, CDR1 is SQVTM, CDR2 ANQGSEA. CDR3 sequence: CSVGTGEQPQHF. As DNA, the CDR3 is TGCAGCGTTGGGACAGGAGAGCAGCCCCAGCATTTT.

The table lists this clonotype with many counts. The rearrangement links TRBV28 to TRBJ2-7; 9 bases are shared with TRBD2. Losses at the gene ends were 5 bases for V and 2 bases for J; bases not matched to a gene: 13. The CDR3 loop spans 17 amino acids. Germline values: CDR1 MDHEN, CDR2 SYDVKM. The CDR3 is CASSPPSGAGGTYEQYF. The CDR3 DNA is TGTGCCAGCAGTCCCCCCTCCGGAGCGGGGGGCACCTACGAGCAGTACTTC. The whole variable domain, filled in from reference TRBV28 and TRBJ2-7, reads DVKVTQSSRYLVKRTGEKVFLECVQDMDHENMFWYRQDPGLGLRLIYFSYDVKMKEKGDIPEGYSVSREKKERFSLILESASTNQTSMYLCASSPPSGAGGTYEQYFGPGTRLTVT.